What follows describes a single T cell receptor beta chain. This entry belongs to a study of blood T cell repertoires in COVID-19. Study context: Samples of COVID-19 (acute and convalescent) were obtained from the United States, Italy and Spain. In each case, the material was cDNA or gDNA derived from T cells, B-cell-depleted T cells, or PBMCs.

During active infection, Seattle patients enrolled and were then monitored through disease. Germline CDR1 reads SGHTA; CDR2 reads FQGNSA. V gave up 1 base and J gave up 11 bases; unmatched junction bases: 5. The CDR3 is made up of 13 amino acids. In the original workflow: Using reference gene primer amplification, nucleated cell counts were estimated. Data came from immunoSEQ multiplex PCR; TCRdb stores just in-frame clones and leaves some out. V and J calls and clone size come straight from that table; D and trimming were deduced from the DNA. The profile shows about 76,000 clones, roughly 85% of them singletons.

The sample taken for sequencing was peripheral blood. This chain uses TRBV7-2 with TRBJ1-5; TRBD1 agrees at 7 bases. This receptor was identified in a man aged 50 to 59 with COVID-19, enrolled during active disease. The CDR3 DNA is TGTGCCAGCAGCTTAGACAGGGGATCGGCCCAGCATTTT. As protein: CASSLDRGSAQHF.